A single sample is the source of the 27 T cell receptor beta chains below, sequenced in a study of beta chain features in type 1 diabetes. The sequenced template was cDNA made from the entire isolated RNA. Here immunoSEQ multiplex PCR was the method, and the copy in TCRdb shows in-frame clones only, minus some. Of 130,000 to 150,000 clones in the sample, less than 11% were seen once. Sequencing was done on a sample of naive CD4+ T cells from blood. Receptors were obtained from a man between 18 and 29 years old in good health.

This clone was seen a few times. The chain carries TRBV11-3 and TRBJ2-2; 8 bases are a match to TRBD2. The trim removed 1 base at V and 0 bases at J, leaving 4 bases unmatched. This CDR3 has 17 amino acids. Germline V CDR1 and CDR2: SGHNT, YENEEA. The CDR3 region is CASSLAPGGANTGELFF. DNA for the CDR3: TGTGCCAGCAGCTTAGCCCCCGGGGGGGCGAACACCGGGGAGCTGTTTTTT.

The chain is built from TRBV7-8 and TRBJ1-2; D is unclear. Trimming left V 0 bases short and J 5 bases short, with 10 bases between. CDR3 length: 14 residues. Germline CDR1 and CDR2: SGHVS and FQNEAQ. CDR3 loop: CASSLALPGYGYTF. The CDR3, as DNA: TGTGCCAGCAGCTTAGCTCTTCCGGGTTATGGCTACACCTTC.

The gene calls are TRBV28 and TRBJ2-5; 10 bases are shared with TRBD1. From germline, CDR1 is MDHEN and CDR2 SYDVKM. This CDR3 region has 14 residues. Unmatched junction bases numbered 8, after V lost 8 bases and J lost 5 bases. CDR3 protein: CASRQTGGLETQYF. As DNA, the CDR3 is TGTGCCAGCCGTCAGACAGGGGGCTTGGAGACCCAGTACTTC.

In its sample, this clone was seen a few times. The V gene is TRBV2, the J gene TRBJ2-3; TRBD1 matches 7 bases. Germline CDR1 SNHLY, CDR2 FYNNEI. The CDR3 is made up of 14 amino acids. V lost 4 bases to trimming and J lost 2 bases; unmatched junction nucleotides: 3. CDR3 nucleotides: TGTGCCAGCAGTGGACAGGGCTTCACAGATACGCAGTATTTT. Translated, it gives CASSGQGFTDTQYF. Using reference TRBV2 and TRBJ2-3 for the parts outside the CDR3, the full variable domain is EPEVTQTPSHQVTQMGQEVILRCVPISNHLYFYWYRQILGQKVEFLVSFYNNEISEKSEIFDDQFSVERPDGSNFTLKIRSTKLEDSAMYFCASSGQGFTDTQYFGPGTRLTVL.

This clone turned up a few times. The chain uses TRBV28 and TRBJ2-7; no reliable D call. Trimming cost V 6 bases and J 2 bases, with 17 bases left between them. Germline V lookup: CDR1 MDHEN, CDR2 SYDVKM. The CDR3 runs to 15 residues. The DNA of the CDR3 is TGTGCCAGCAGCTCGCCGACCCAACAGCCCTACGAGCAGTACTTC. Its protein product is CASSSPTQQPYEQYF.

The table lists this clone with a few counts. The chain uses TRBV7-8 and TRBJ1-4; 10 bases fit TRBD1. The V gene's germline CDR1 is SGHVS and CDR2 FQNEAQ. The CDR3 consists of 14 residues. The J segment lost 7 bases and the V segment lost 5 bases, leaving 4 bases of the junction unmatched. Written as DNA, the CDR3 is TGTGCCAGCAGCAGGAGGACAGGGGGTGAAAAACTGTTTTTT. Translation gives CASSRRTGGEKLFF.

There are a few counts of this clone. The rearrangement uses TRBV9 and TRBJ1-2; 8 positions agree with TRBD1. This CDR3 region has 13 residues. Germline-derived CDR1 and CDR2 are SGDLS and YYNGEE. V trimming: 4 bases; J trimming: 5 bases; junction bases outside the gene matches: 4. In DNA form, the CDR3 reads TGTGCCAGCAGCCCGACAGGGGCGTATGGCTACACCTTC. Translating it yields CASSPTGAYGYTF.

This clone came up a few times. The chain combines TRBV15 with TRBJ1-5; no definite D call. Germline lookup yields CDR1 LNHNV and CDR2 YYDKDF (reference sequence). Trimming stripped 0 bases from V and 10 bases from J, with 10 bases between. The CDR3 spans 13 residues. CDR3 sequence: CATSRDRVGPQHF. The CDR3 nucleotides read TGTGCCACCAGCAGAGATCGGGTAGGCCCCCAGCATTTT.

This clone was counted a few times. The rearrangement uses TRBV19 and TRBJ1-5; TRBD1 might be the D (5 bases). The CDR3 has 14 residues. Germline CDR1 and CDR2: LNHDA and SQIVND (reference sequence). The V and J ends lost 0 bases and 9 bases respectively, with 12 bases between them. CDR3 protein: CASSIEEGSRPQHF. The DNA of the CDR3 is TGTGCCAGTAGTATAGAGGAGGGGAGTAGGCCCCAGCATTTT.

This clone was picked up a small number of times. This chain links TRBV7-3 with TRBJ2-3, with D hard to call. Germline loops: CDR1 SGHTA, CDR2 FQGTGA. V shed 5 bases and J shed 4 bases, with 7 bases lying between them. The CDR3 is 12 amino acids. The CDR3 loop is CASSPHSDTQYF. CDR3 DNA: TGTGCCAGCAGCCCCCATTCAGATACGCAGTATTTT.

This clone has ten or more counts. The V and J genes are TRBV7-2 and TRBJ1-2; 8 bases align to TRBD1. This CDR3 is built from 14 residues. Germline CDR1 is SGHTA and CDR2 is FQGNSA. The V and J ends lost 8 bases and 3 bases, in that order; junction bases with no gene match: 8. The CDR3 here is CASGKDRGDYGYTF. As DNA, the CDR3 is TGTGCCAGCGGGAAAGACAGGGGCGACTATGGCTACACCTTC.

This clone was observed many times. The chain combines TRBV13 with TRBJ2-7; TRBD1 agrees at 8 bases. CDR1 and CDR2 from the germline V gene are PRHDT and FYEKMQ (reference sequence). J gave up 7 bases and V 6 bases, and 8 bases lay outside the gene matches. The CDR3 contains 13 residues. CDR3: CASRLTGGGEQYF. CDR3 bases: TGTGCCAGCAGGCTTACAGGGGGTGGAGAGCAGTACTTC.

This clone was observed a handful of times. This chain joins TRBV6-5 and TRBJ2-5; 11 nucleotides match TRBD1. Trimming took 0 bases from V and 5 from J; bases not matched to a gene: 2. Germline CDR1 is MNHEY and CDR2 is SVGAGI. The CDR3 length is 15 residues. CDR3 DNA sequence: TGTGCCAGCAGTTACTCGGGACAGGGGGTGGAGACCCAGTACTTC. It translates to CASSYSGQGVETQYF.

The chain carries TRBV15 and TRBJ2-3; 8 bases are a match to TRBD1. Germline V lookup: CDR1 LNHNV, CDR2 YYDKDF (reference sequence). The ends lost 4 bases at V and 1 base at J; junction bases unmatched: 1. This CDR3 is built from 14 residues. As DNA, the CDR3 is TGTGCCACCAGCATGGGACAGGGCACAGATACGCAGTATTTT. Translation gives CATSMGQGTDTQYF.

CDR3 nucleotide sequence: TGCGCCAGCAGCCGGGTCGTGGGCACTGAAGCTTTCTTT. Its translation: CASSRVVGTEAFF. The J gene is TRBJ1-1, the V gene TRBV5-1; no firm D call. V lost 4 bases and J lost 4, with 11 bases in between. The V gene's germline CDR1 is SGHRS and CDR2 YFSETQ. There are 13 residues in the CDR3.

This clone was observed a handful of times. The rearrangement joins TRBV11-2 to TRBJ2-1, with unresolved D. V lost 1 base and J lost 5, with 6 bases in between. The CDR3 is 13 residues long. CDR1 and CDR2 (germline): SGHAT, FQNNGV. CDR3 sequence reads: CASSLGVHNEQFF. The DNA for the CDR3 is TGTGCCAGCAGCTTAGGAGTCCACAATGAGCAGTTCTTC.

This clone has at least ten counts. The chain couples TRBV29-1 to TRBJ2-2, with TRBD2 matching over 8 bases. The trim removed 5 bases at V and 1 base at J, leaving 0 bases unmatched. The CDR3 has 13 residues. Germline CDR1 and CDR2: SQVTM and ANQGSEA. CDR3 region: CSVRGGNTGELFF. As DNA, the CDR3 is TGCAGCGTTCGGGGGGGGAACACCGGGGAGCTGTTTTTT.

The rearrangement joins TRBV7-9 to TRBJ2-7; 7 bases map to TRBD1. The CDR3 extends over 14 amino acids. Trimming cost V 3 bases and J 3 bases; bases outside gene matches: 5. From germline, CDR1 is SEHNR and CDR2 FQNEAQ (reference sequence). CDR3 sequence (DNA): TGTGCCAGCAGCTTGACAGGGACCGGCTACGAGCAGTACTTC. This translates into CASSLTGTGYEQYF.

There are a few counts of this clone. The gene calls are TRBV28 and TRBJ2-5, with a weak D call TRBD1 (6 bases). Germline-derived CDR1 and CDR2 are MDHEN and SYDVKM. The CDR3 contains 14 residues. With 5 bases removed from V and 5 bases from J, the gap between germline ends came to 15 bases. CDR3 sequence (DNA): TGTGCCAGCAGTACGCAGGGGAGAGGGGAGACCCAGTACTTC. Its protein is CASSTQGRGETQYF. Filled out from reference TRBV28 and TRBJ2-5, the complete variable domain reads DVKVTQSSRYLVKRTGEKVFLECVQDMDHENMFWYRQDPGLGLRLIYFSYDVKMKEKGDIPEGYSVSREKKERFSLILESASTNQTSMYLCASSTQGRGETQYFGPGTRLLVL.

The rearrangement links TRBV18 to TRBJ1-6; D is possibly TRBD1 (5 bases). From germline, CDR1 is KGHSH and CDR2 LQKENI. The V gene lost 2 bases and the J gene lost 7 bases, with 15 bases spanning the gap. The CDR3 has 16 amino acids. CDR3 loop: CASSPGGVHANSPLHF. The CDR3, as DNA: TGTGCCAGCTCACCAGGGGGGGTCCATGCAAATTCACCCCTCCACTTT. The full variable domain, with the rest looked up from reference TRBV18 and TRBJ1-6, is NAGVMQNPRHLVRRRGQEARLRCSPMKGHSHVYWYRQLPEEGLKFMVYLQKENIIDESGMPKERFSAEFPKEGPSILRIQQVVRGDSAAYFCASSPGGVHANSPLHFGNGTRLTVT.

This clone has more than one count but fewer than ten. The chain carries TRBV5-6 and TRBJ2-7, with 11 bases fitting TRBD1. CDR1 and CDR2 (germline): SGHDT, YYEEEE. The length of the CDR3 is 17 residues. The junction had 11 bases not matched to a gene; V was cut back by 4 bases and J by 2 bases. CDR3 nucleotide sequence: TGTGCCAGCAGCCTACTTGAGGGACAGGGGGTGCCCTACGAGCAGTACTTC. Translation gives CASSLLEGQGVPYEQYF. Full variable domain (remainder filled in from reference TRBV5-6 and TRBJ2-7): DAGVTQSPTHLIKTRGQQVTLRCSPKSGHDTVSWYQQALGQGPQFIFQYYEEEERQRGNFPDRFSGHQFPNYSSELNVNALLLGDSALYLCASSLLEGQGVPYEQYFGPGTRLTVT.

The chain carries TRBV6-5 and TRBJ1-2, with 9 bases fitting TRBD1. The germline gives CDR1 MNHEY, CDR2 SVGAGI. With 6 bases clipped from V and 8 bases from J, the junction kept 7 bases outside the gene matches. CDR3 size: 13 residues. The CDR3 here is CASSRQGVGGYTF. CDR3 coding DNA: TGTGCCAGCAGCCGACAGGGGGTCGGGGGCTACACCTTC.

The rearrangement links TRBV9 to TRBJ1-4; no definite D call. The V end lost 0 bases, the J end lost 6 bases, and 9 bases lay between the germline ends. Germline CDR1 and CDR2: SGDLS and YYNGEE. This CDR3 contains 14 residues. Written as DNA, the CDR3 is TGTGCCAGCAGCGTAGGAGGCGAAGATGAAAAACTGTTTTTT. It yields the protein CASSVGGEDEKLFF.

This clone was seen a handful of times. V gene TRBV6-1 combines with J gene TRBJ2-1; D might be TRBD1 (5 bases). Germline V gene data show CDR1 as MNHNS and CDR2 as SASEGT. The CDR3 is 14 residues long. V was clipped by 6 bases and J by 6 bases, with 15 bases between them. For the CDR3, the DNA is TGTGCCAGCAGGCTTGGTTTTCAGGGCAATGAGCAGTTCTTC. Translation gives CASRLGFQGNEQFF.

The V and J genes are TRBV6-6 and TRBJ2-3; 8 bases match TRBD2. The J segment lost 2 bases and the V segment lost 2 bases, leaving 6 bases of the junction unmatched. This CDR3 spans 16 amino acids. Germline values: CDR1 MNHNY, CDR2 SVGAGI (reference sequence). CDR3 in amino acids: CASSYGSGANTDTQYF. The CDR3 DNA follows: TGTGCCAGCAGTTACGGTAGCGGGGCTAACACAGATACGCAGTATTTT.

The rearrangement joins TRBV5-1 to TRBJ2-5; TRBD1 agrees at 9 bases. The DNA end is a closer match to TRBJ2-7, so the J assignment may be wrong. Germline lookup yields CDR1 SGHRS and CDR2 YFSETQ. There are 12 residues in the CDR3. This CDR3 reads CASSGQGLEQYF. The CDR3 nucleotides read TGCGCCAGCAGCGGACAGGGGCTCGAGCAGTACTTC.

This clone appeared a few times. The CDR3 here is CASSLRTGGLDEQFF. As DNA, the CDR3 is TGTGCCAGCAGCTTAAGGACAGGGGGCCTCGACGAGCAGTTCTTC. The V and J genes are TRBV7-3 and TRBJ2-1, with TRBD1 matching over 11 bases. The CDR3 totals 15 residues. The germline V gene encodes CDR1 SGHTA and CDR2 FQGTGA. Trimming took 1 base from V and 10 from J; bases not matched to a gene: 6.